A single sample is the source of the 23 T cell receptor beta chains below, sequenced in a study of beta chain features in type 1 diabetes. Whole-study results and caveats: TCRB CDR3s were moderately but significantly shorter in Type 1 diabetes patients in all four CD4+ subsets.

These receptors' antigens are unknown. As every portion of the isolated RNA was reverse transcribed, the sequencing read expressed TCRB transcripts. The method was immunoSEQ multiplex PCR; TCRdb's version includes in-frame clones alone and lacks a portion of them. The sample comprises about 700,000 clones, roughly an eighth of which are singletons, and less than 0.025% rests with the top ten. Material for sequencing was naive CD4+ T cells from blood. These receptors were taken from a man between 18 and 29 years old with type 1 diabetes.

V gene TRBV6-6 combines with J gene TRBJ1-2; 11 positions match TRBD1. Trimming removed 6 bases from V and 8 bases from J; junction bases left unmatched: 14. This CDR3 is built from 16 residues. Germline V gene sequence: CDR1 MNHNY, CDR2 SVGAGI (reference sequence). The CDR3 region has the DNA TGTGCCAGCAGCCCACCCCTTGGACAGGGGGCGGCCGGCTACACCTTC. This encodes CASSPPLGQGAAGYTF.

V and J are TRBV30 and TRBJ2-5; 8 positions match TRBD1. This CDR3 contains 14 residues. The J segment lost 9 bases and the V segment lost 7 bases, leaving 16 bases of the junction unmatched. The germline V gene encodes CDR1 GTSNPN and CDR2 SVGIG (reference sequence). The CDR3 is CASTPGQVTVAQYF. The CDR3 coding sequence is TGTGCCTCCACCCCGGGACAGGTCACCGTGGCCCAGTACTTC.

J is TRBJ2-5 and V is TRBV5-4; 7 nucleotides agree with TRBD2. Germline CDR1 SGHNT, CDR2 YYREEE (reference sequence). Losses at the gene ends were 0 bases for V and 2 bases for J; bases not matched to a gene: 4. The length of the CDR3 is 15 residues. The CDR3 sequence is CASSLASGEQETQYF. The DNA for the CDR3 is TGTGCCAGCAGCTTGGCTAGCGGTGAACAAGAGACCCAGTACTTC.

This sequence joins TRBV6-5 and TRBJ2-1, with 10 bases fitting TRBD1. Germline trimming cut 0 bases from V and 8 bases from J; bases unmatched to any gene: 7. The germline CDR1 and CDR2 sequences are MNHEY and SVGAGI. The CDR3 has 16 residues. CDR3 region: CASSYSRTGGGDEQFF. Written as DNA, the CDR3 is TGTGCCAGCAGTTACTCGAGGACAGGGGGAGGGGATGAGCAGTTCTTC.

This clone was seen a handful of times. The chain is built from TRBV5-4 and TRBJ2-1; 10 nucleotides line up with TRBD2. The CDR3 covers 15 residues. Looked up from germline, CDR1 is SGHNT and CDR2 is YYREEE (reference sequence). Unmatched junction bases numbered 5, after V lost 3 bases and J lost 5 bases. The CDR3 DNA is TGTGCCAGCAGCTCCCAGCGGGAGGGTGACAATGAGCAGTTCTTC. Protein: CASSSQREGDNEQFF. Variable domain in full (rest from reference TRBV5-4 and TRBJ2-1): ETGVTQSPTHLIKTRGQQVTLRCSSQSGHNTVSWYQQALGQGPQFIFQYYREEENGRGNFPPRFSGLQFPNYSSELNVNALELDDSALYLCASSSQREGDNEQFFGPGTRLTVL.

The gene calls are TRBV30 and TRBJ1-1, with 10 bases matching TRBD1. In germline, CDR1 is GTSNPN, CDR2 SVGIG (reference sequence). This CDR3 comprises 14 residues. V gave up 4 bases and J gave up 1 base; unmatched junction bases: 3. The CDR3 here is CAWTGQGRNTEAFF. The CDR3 DNA follows: TGTGCCTGGACGGGACAGGGGAGGAACACTGAAGCTTTCTTT.

This clone appeared a few times. This chain uses TRBV9 with TRBJ2-1; the match to TRBD1 covers 8 bases. The CDR3 totals 14 residues. V was clipped by 3 bases and J by 10 bases; unmatched bases: 9. In germline, CDR1 is SGDLS, CDR2 YYNGEE. DNA of the CDR3: TGTGCCAGCAGCGCTAATCAGGGGGCAGGCGAGCAGTTCTTC. Residues: CASSANQGAGEQFF.

As concerns this clone: The junction does not match germline at one end; this may be a read error. The chain recombines TRBV5-1 with TRBJ2-3; D remains unclear. The CDR3 has 13 amino acids. Per germline, CDR1 SGHRS and CDR2 YFSETQ. The CDR3 bases are TGCGCCAGCAGCTTGGAACCCACAAATACGCAGTATTTT. Translation gives CASSLEPTNTQYF.

This rearrangement joins TRBV20-1 to TRBJ1-5; D uncertain. The V gene lost 7 bases and the J gene lost 4 bases, with 5 bases spanning the gap. The CDR3 is made up of 10 amino acids. Germline V gene data show CDR1 as DFQATT and CDR2 as SNEGSKA (reference sequence). Here the CDR3 reads CSVGNQPQHF. The CDR3 nucleotides are TGCAGTGTTGGGAATCAGCCCCAGCATTTT.

This clone has only a few counts. The chain uses TRBV4-1 and TRBJ2-7, with D possibly matching TRBD2 (5 bases). Trimming left V 2 bases short and J 2 bases short, with 19 bases between. The germline V gene has CDR1 MGHRA and CDR2 YSYEKL. This CDR3 spans 17 amino acids. The CDR3 sequence: CASSQSLGAAQTYEQYF. CDR3 bases: TGCGCCAGCAGCCAAAGTCTCGGAGCGGCTCAGACCTACGAGCAGTACTTC.

This clone was seen only a few times. The gene calls are TRBV10-3 and TRBJ1-1, with no clear D. The ends were cut back, 7 bases at V and 0 bases at J, with 6 bases in the middle. Germline V lookup: CDR1 ENHRY, CDR2 SYGVKD. The CDR3 consists of 12 residues. This chain's CDR3 is CAITNMNTEAFF. The CDR3 nucleotides read TGTGCCATCACCAACATGAACACTGAAGCTTTCTTT.

The V and J genes are TRBV20-1 and TRBJ1-1, with unresolved D. This CDR3 contains 11 residues. V lost 3 bases to trimming and J lost 10 bases, with 12 bases between them. The V gene's germline CDR1 is DFQATT and CDR2 SNEGSKA (reference sequence). For the CDR3, the DNA is TGCAGTGCTAGGAGGGAAGAAGGAGCTTTCTTT. It codes for CSARREEGAFF.

The V gene is TRBV29-1, the J gene TRBJ2-5; a weak D match, TRBD1 (5 bases). Trimming left V 4 bases short and J 5 bases short, with 11 bases between. The CDR3 loop spans 12 amino acids. Germline V gene data show CDR1 as SQVTM and CDR2 as ANQGSEA. The chain's CDR3 is CSVGNRWETQYF. The CDR3 DNA sequence: TGCAGCGTTGGCAACAGGTGGGAGACCCAGTACTTC.

The table lists this clone with a few counts. The chain couples TRBV6-6 to TRBJ2-1; 9 bases line up with TRBD2. This CDR3 has 14 amino acids. Germline CDR1 MNHNY, CDR2 SVGAGI (reference sequence). Losses at the gene ends were 10 bases for V and 6 bases for J; bases not matched to a gene: 10. CDR3: CATRLAGKLNEQFF. DNA for the CDR3: TGTGCCACACGTCTAGCGGGGAAACTCAATGAGCAGTTCTTC.

The V call is TRBV7-8, the J call TRBJ2-7, with TRBD1 matching 9 bases. This CDR3 region has 15 residues. Germline CDR1 and CDR2: SGHVS and FQNEAQ. V was pared by 5 bases and J by 3 bases, with 8 bases of the junction left unmatched. The CDR3 bases are TGTGCCAGCAGCCTGGGCCCGGGACAGGGCTACGAGCAGTACTTC. Residues: CASSLGPGQGYEQYF.

The chain uses TRBV4-1 and TRBJ2-3, with 12 bases fitting TRBD2. V was pared by 4 bases and J by 2 bases, with 4 bases of the junction left unmatched. Germline values: CDR1 MGHRA, CDR2 YSYEKL. The CDR3 has 16 amino acids. As DNA, the CDR3 is TGCGCCAGCAGCCGAACTAGCGGGGGGACCACAGATACGCAGTATTTT. Translated: CASSRTSGGTTDTQYF.

With respect to this clone: Different DNA sequences within this sample yield the same CDR3. The rearrangement links TRBV30 to TRBJ2-5; a weak D match, TRBD1 (5 bases). Germline lookup yields CDR1 GTSNPN and CDR2 SVGIG (reference sequence). There are 13 residues in the CDR3. Trimming took off 2 bases at V and 1 base at J, with 8 bases between the two ends. This CDR3 is CAWSRGFQETQYF. CDR3 nucleotide sequence: TGTGCCTGGAGTAGGGGATTCCAAGAGACCCAGTACTTC.

The V call is TRBV15, the J call TRBJ1-1; a possible D gene is TRBD1 (5 bases). The CDR3 is 13 residues long. Germline values: CDR1 LNHNV, CDR2 YYDKDF (reference sequence). The germline V and J ends were trimmed by 7 bases and 3 bases, with 12 bases remaining between them. The CDR3 sequence is CATTGPRDTEAFF. CDR3 sequence (DNA): TGTGCCACCACGGGACCGAGGGACACTGAAGCTTTCTTT.

J is TRBJ2-5 and V is TRBV7-8, with a tentative D call TRBD1 (7 bases). Trimming left V 6 bases short and J 1 base short, with 18 bases between. This CDR3 comprises 16 residues. CDR1 and CDR2 (germline): SGHVS, FQNEAQ. The CDR3 region has the DNA TGTGCCAGCAGTTCAGGGGGGCTCCCGGGCCAAGAGACCCAGTACTTC. It encodes CASSSGGLPGQETQYF. Variable domain in full (rest from reference TRBV7-8 and TRBJ2-5): GAGVSQSPRYKVAKRGQDVALRCDPISGHVSLFWYQQALGQGPEFLTYFQNEAQLDKSGLPSDRFFAERPEGSVSTLKIQRTQQEDSAVYLCASSSGGLPGQETQYFGPGTRLLVL.

This rearrangement joins TRBV5-6 to TRBJ1-5; tentatively, D is TRBD1 (5 bases). The germline V gene encodes CDR1 SGHDT and CDR2 YYEEEE. The CDR3 extends over 14 amino acids. The germline V and J ends were trimmed by 4 bases and 5 bases, with 13 bases remaining between them. The CDR3 region is CASSLVGGDQPQHF. The CDR3 DNA follows: TGTGCCAGCAGCCTCGTCGGGGGTGATCAGCCCCAGCATTTT.

This clone has only a few counts. The chain couples TRBV29-1 to TRBJ1-5, with TRBD1 matching 10 bases. V gave up 6 bases and J gave up 4 bases; unmatched junction bases: 3. Germline CDR1 and CDR2: SQVTM and ANQGSEA. The CDR3 has 13 amino acids. The CDR3 here is CSVGTGANQPQHF. The CDR3 coding sequence is TGCAGCGTAGGGACAGGGGCAAATCAGCCCCAGCATTTT.

The chain is built from TRBV6-1 and TRBJ2-3; 7 bases agree with TRBD1. J lost 2 bases, V lost 6 bases, and 5 bases had no gene match. Germline loops: CDR1 MNHNS, CDR2 SASEGT. CDR3 length: 14 amino acids. The CDR3 sequence is CASSTGATTDTQYF. CDR3 sequence (DNA): TGTGCCAGCAGCACAGGGGCCACCACAGATACGCAGTATTTT.

This clone was seen a handful of times. This chain joins TRBV2 and TRBJ2-3; D may be TRBD2 (5 bases). This CDR3 comprises 12 residues. V lost 5 bases and J 10 bases, leaving 13 bases between the germline ends. Germline V gives CDR1 SNHLY, CDR2 FYNNEI. The CDR3 sequence is CASSLSGVSQYF. Written as DNA, the CDR3 is TGTGCCAGCAGTTTGTCCGGGGTATCGCAGTATTTT.